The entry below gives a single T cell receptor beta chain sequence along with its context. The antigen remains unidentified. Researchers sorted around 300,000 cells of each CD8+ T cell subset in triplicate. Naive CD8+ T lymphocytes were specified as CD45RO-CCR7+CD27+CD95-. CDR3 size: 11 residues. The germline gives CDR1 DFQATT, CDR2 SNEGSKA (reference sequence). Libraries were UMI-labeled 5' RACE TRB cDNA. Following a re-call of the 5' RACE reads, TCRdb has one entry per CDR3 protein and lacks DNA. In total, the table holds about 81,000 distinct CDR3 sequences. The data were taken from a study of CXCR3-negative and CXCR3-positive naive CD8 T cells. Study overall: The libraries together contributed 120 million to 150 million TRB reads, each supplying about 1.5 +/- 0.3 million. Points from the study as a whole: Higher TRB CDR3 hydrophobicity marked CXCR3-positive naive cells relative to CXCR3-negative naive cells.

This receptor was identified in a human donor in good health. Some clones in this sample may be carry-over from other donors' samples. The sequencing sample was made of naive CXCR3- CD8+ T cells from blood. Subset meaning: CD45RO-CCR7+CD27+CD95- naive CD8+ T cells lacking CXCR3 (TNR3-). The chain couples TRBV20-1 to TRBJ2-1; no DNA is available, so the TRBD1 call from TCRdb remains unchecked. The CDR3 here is CSAGGYNEQFF.